The clone carrying this T cell receptor (beta chain) was seen at least ten times. This sample was included in a study of T-cell reconstitution after alpha-beta-depleted transplantation in children. Researchers prepared the TCRbeta library using unique molecular identifiers, the study reports. TCRdb reprocessed the PCR reads with MiXCR, giving one entry per CDR3 protein. There are 330,000 or so distinct CDR3 sequences in the sample; around a tenth occur only once, and approximately 7.6% lies in the top ten. Germline values: CDR1 SGHTS, CDR2 YDEGEE. V lost 4 bases and J 2 bases, leaving 21 bases between the germline ends. The CDR3 contains 17 residues.

Sequences were derived from PBMCs, sampled before TCRalphabeta/CD19-depleted stem cell transplant. This sequence joins TRBV5-8 and TRBJ2-5, with D perhaps being TRBD1 or TRBD2 (5 bases each). This clonotype was obtained from a boy under two years old with acute myeloid leukemia, due to receive a stem cell transplant. CDR3 protein: CASSRFRGPGAQETQYF. For the CDR3, the DNA is TGTGCCAGCAGCCGGTTCCGGGGCCCTGGGGCGCAAGAGACCCAGTACTTC.